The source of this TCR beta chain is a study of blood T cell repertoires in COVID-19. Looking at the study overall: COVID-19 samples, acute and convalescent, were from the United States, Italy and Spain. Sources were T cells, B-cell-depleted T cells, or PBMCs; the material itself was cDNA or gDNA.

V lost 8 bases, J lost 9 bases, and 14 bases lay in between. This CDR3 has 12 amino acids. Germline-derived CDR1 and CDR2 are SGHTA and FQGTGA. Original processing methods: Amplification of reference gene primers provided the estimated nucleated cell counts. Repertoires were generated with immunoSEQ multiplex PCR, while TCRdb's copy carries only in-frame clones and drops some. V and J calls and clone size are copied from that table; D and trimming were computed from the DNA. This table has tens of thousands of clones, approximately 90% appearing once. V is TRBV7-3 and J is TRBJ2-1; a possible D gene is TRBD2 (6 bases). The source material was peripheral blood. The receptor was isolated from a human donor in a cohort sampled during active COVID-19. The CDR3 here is CASGRSVSEQFF. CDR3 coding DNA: TGTGCCAGCGGGAGGTCGGTGAGTGAGCAGTTCTTC.